The clone carrying this T cell receptor (beta chain) was seen many times. Its antigen is as yet unknown. TCRdb reprocessed the 5' RACE reads with MiXCR, giving one entry per CDR3 protein. The sample lists roughly 690,000 distinct CDR3 sequences, roughly 6% occurring once. Only healthy Caucasians were enrolled as donors. The sample originates from a study of identical twins. Study-level results: Analyses of zero insertions could be partly confounded by invariant MAIT and iNKT cells. Insertion counts were lower in abundant cord blood beta clonotypes, a trend that memory repertoires did not show.

The clonotype originates from a man aged 18 to 30 in good health. The sample taken for sequencing was naive T cells sorted from blood.

CDR3: CASSRSGELSYNEQFF. As DNA, the CDR3 is TGCGCCAGCAGTAGGAGCGGGGAACTCTCCTACAATGAGCAGTTCTTC. The chain uses TRBV5-1 and TRBJ2-1, with 7 bases aligning to TRBD2. The CDR3 sequence is 16 residues long. Germline CDR1 SGHRS, CDR2 YFSETQ. V gave up 5 bases and J gave up 0 bases; unmatched junction bases: 8.